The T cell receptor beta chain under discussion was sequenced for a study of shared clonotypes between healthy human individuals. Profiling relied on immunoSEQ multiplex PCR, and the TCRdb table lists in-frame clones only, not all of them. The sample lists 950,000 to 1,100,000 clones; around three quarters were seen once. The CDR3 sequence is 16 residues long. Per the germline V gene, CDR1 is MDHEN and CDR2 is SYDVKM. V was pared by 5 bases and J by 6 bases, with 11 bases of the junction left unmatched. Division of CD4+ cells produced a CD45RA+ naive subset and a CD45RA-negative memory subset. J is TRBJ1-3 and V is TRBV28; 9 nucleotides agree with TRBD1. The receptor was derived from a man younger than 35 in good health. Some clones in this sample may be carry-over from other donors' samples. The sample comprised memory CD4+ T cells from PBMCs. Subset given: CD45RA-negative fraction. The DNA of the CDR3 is TGTGCCAGCAGTCCAAAAGGCCGGGACAGGGTAAACACCATATATTTT. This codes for CASSPKGRDRVNTIYF. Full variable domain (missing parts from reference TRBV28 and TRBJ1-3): DVKVTQSSRYLVKRTGEKVFLECVQDMDHENMFWYRQDPGLGLRLIYFSYDVKMKEKGDIPEGYSVSREKKERFSLILESASTNQTSMYLCASSPKGRDRVNTIYFGEGSWLTVV.